What follows describes a single T cell receptor beta chain. Its antigen is still unknown. Per-nucleotide qualities are absent, and no much larger clonotype sits a single base away. The entry originates in a study of blood T cell repertoires in COVID-19 (dated by TCRdb to the early 2020s). A note on the overall study: Samples from collaborators originated in the United States, Italy and Spain and spanned both the acute and convalescent phases of COVID-19. The prospective study material was composed of cDNA or gDNA derived from T cells, B-cell-depleted T cells, or PBMCs. Sample metadata almost always included a de-identified subject ID, COVID-19 status, age in years and sex. The repertoires were released in a freely available public database intended as a resource for research on the immune response to SARS-CoV-2. HLA class I and class II types, where available, came from metadata supplied by the sample provider rather than from assay-based typing. The samples were drawn from the first 160 participants of the ongoing ImmuneRACE study and from 1,254 subjects provided by 6 global collaborators. Subjects who had been exposed to COVID-19, were actively infected with it, or had recovered from it provided the deeply sampled blood TCRbeta repertoires that made up the dataset. The paper as a whole reports these results and caveats: How much clinical and demographic metadata was included differed by source and by participant, and the metadata was provided uncurated.

TCRbeta CDR3 regions were amplified from genomic DNA by means of the immunoSEQ Assay, a bias-controlled multiplex PCR. In the authors' own workflow: The number of nucleated cells in each sample was estimated by amplification of reference gene primers within the assay. Sequence reads were collapsed and filtered to measure the absolute abundance of every unique TCRbeta CDR3 rearrangement. For each sample, productive Simpson clonality was calculated as the square root of Simpson's diversity index across productive rearrangements. Drawn from immuneACCESS, this table holds only the in-frame rearrangements with V and J called that TCRdb kept. Clones are partly lost; checked studies trace under half to an unresolved V gene and leave the rest unexplained. The V and J calls and clone size were taken over from that table, and D and trimming were inferred from the DNA. This sample has under 350,000 clones in its table, and roughly 85% of those were observed once. The biggest ten clones account for roughly 7.8% of the sample.

Collaborating institutions collected whole blood in K2EDTA tubes following their own protocols. Collaborator samples were shipped for TCRbeta analysis as frozen whole blood, isolated PBMCs, or DNA extracted from either sample type. V is trimmed back by 3 bases and J by 2 bases, and the junction contains 3 bases that no gene match accounts for. The CDR3 measures 14 amino acids from cysteine to phenylalanine. Only CDR3 DNA is held: 42 bases, read in frame from base 1. CDR1 and CDR2 are read off the germline V gene as SGHRS and YFSETQ. The rearrangement joined TRBV5-1 to TRBJ2-5; the central 8 bases match TRBD1. This receptor was identified in a human donor in a cohort sampled during active COVID-19. The sample consisted of peripheral blood. For the CDR3, the sequence is CASSWTGSQETQYF. In nucleotide form, the sequence is TGCGCCAGCAGCTGGACAGGGAGTCAAGAGACCCAGTACTTC.